One sample yielded the 2 T cell receptor beta chains listed below, sequenced in a study of cytomegalovirus exposure and HLA in healthy donors. PCR amplification relied on 60 Vbeta primers (plus 13 Jbeta primers). This table comes from immunoSEQ multiplex PCR, and its TCRdb copy is limited to in-frame clones, with some not included. The sample contains under 100,000 clones, around 10% of which appear only once. Specimen: PBMCs. Every receptor here comes from a man aged 55-75 years in good health and CMV-seropositive.

The chain has TRBV6-5 and TRBJ2-7; TRBD2 aligns across 7 bases. The CDR3 is 12 residues long. Germline V CDR1 and CDR2: MNHEY, SVGAGI. The V and J ends lost 6 bases and 7 bases, in that order; junction bases with no gene match: 6. The CDR3 here is CASRSFSGEQYF. The CDR3 DNA reads as TGTGCCAGCAGGTCTTTTAGCGGGGAGCAGTACTTC.

Only a few counts were recorded for this clone. The V and J genes are TRBV7-9 and TRBJ1-5; D ambiguous. Trimming removed 5 bases from V and 7 bases from J, with 15 bases in between. Germline CDR1 and CDR2: SEHNR and FQNEAQ (reference sequence). The CDR3 is 14 amino acids. The CDR3 reads CASSHGGWEQPQHF. In nucleotides, the CDR3 is TGTGCCAGCAGCCATGGAGGGTGGGAACAGCCCCAGCATTTT.